This T cell receptor (beta chain) comes out of a study of T cell clusters in autoimmune cytopenias. TRB rearrangements were amplified by touch-down multiplex PCR with mixed TRB-A/B primers. Using the multiplex PCR reads, TCRdb records one entry per CDR3 protein without DNA. The sample totals about 5,600 distinct CDR3 sequences. About 37,500 genome equivalents of blood DNA were amplified for TRB. CDR3 length: 12 amino acids. The V gene's germline CDR1 is SEHNR and CDR2 FQNEAQ (reference sequence). Findings and limits, study-wide: Functional roles of the in silico T cell clusters still await experimental validation.

A note on this clonotype: Its antigen is not identified.

The same sample was also studied in work on T cell repertoires in aging, cancer and after chemotherapy. That publication notes: Clear clonal overlap appeared across healthy donor samples taken over several months to years.

V and J are TRBV7-9 and TRBJ1-1. This receptor was identified in a human donor in good health. Sequenced material: peripheral blood. The CDR3 here is CASSLETAEAFF.